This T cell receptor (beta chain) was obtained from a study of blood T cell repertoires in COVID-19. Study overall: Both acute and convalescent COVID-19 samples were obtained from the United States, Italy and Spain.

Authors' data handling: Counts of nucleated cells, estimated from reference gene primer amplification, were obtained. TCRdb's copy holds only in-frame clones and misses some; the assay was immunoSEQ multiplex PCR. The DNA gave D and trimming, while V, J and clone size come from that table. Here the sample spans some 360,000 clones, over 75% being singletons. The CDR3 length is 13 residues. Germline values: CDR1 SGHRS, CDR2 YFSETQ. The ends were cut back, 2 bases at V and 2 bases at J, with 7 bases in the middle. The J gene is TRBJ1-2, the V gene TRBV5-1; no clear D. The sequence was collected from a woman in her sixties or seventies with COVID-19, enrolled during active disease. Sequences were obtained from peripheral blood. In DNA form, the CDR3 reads TGCGCCAGCAGCTTTAACACAAACTATGGCTACACCTTC. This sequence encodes CASSFNTNYGYTF.